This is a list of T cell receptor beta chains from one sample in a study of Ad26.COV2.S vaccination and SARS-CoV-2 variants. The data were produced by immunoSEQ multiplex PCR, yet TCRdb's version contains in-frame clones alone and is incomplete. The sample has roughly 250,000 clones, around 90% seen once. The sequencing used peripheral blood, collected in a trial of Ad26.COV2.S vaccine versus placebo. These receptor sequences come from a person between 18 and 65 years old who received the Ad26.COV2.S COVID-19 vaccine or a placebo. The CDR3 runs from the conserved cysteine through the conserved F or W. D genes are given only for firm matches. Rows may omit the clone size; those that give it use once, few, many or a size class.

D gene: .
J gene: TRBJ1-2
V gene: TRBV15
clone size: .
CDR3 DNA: TGTGCCACCAGCAGAGATCTGGCCAGGGACAACTATGGCTACACCTTC
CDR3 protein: CATSRDLARDNYGYTF

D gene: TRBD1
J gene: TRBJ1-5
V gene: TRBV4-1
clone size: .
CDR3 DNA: TGCGCCAGCAGCCAGGGGACAGGGGGTATACTTAGCAATCAGCCCCAGCATTTT
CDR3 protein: CASSQGTGGILSNQPQHF

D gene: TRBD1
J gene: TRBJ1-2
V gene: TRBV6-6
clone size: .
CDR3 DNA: TGTGCCAGCAGCCCGGACAGGGACCCCTATGGCTACACCTTC
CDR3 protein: CASSPDRDPYGYTF

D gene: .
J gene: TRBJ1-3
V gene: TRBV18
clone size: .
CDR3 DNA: TGTGCCAGCTCACCACCCCGGATCTCTGGAAACACCATATATTTT
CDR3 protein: CASSPPRISGNTIYF

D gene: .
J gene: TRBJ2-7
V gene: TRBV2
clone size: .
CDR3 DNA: TGTGCCAGCTCGGATCTGGGATATACCTACGAGCAGTACTTC
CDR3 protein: CASSDLGYTYEQYF

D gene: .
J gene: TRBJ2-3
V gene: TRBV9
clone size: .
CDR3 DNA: TGTGCCAGCAGCAGGGCCGGGCCAAGCACAGATACGCAGTATTTT
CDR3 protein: CASSRAGPSTDTQYF

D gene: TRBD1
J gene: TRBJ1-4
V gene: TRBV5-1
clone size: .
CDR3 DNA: TGCGCCAGCAGCTTGAGGGCAGGGGGCGTCTCAACTAATGAAAAACTGTTTTTT
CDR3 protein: CASSLRAGGVSTNEKLFF

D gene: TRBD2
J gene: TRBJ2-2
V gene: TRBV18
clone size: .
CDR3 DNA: TGTGCCAGCTCACCACCGGGTAGCGGGAGTAGCGGGACCGGGGAGCTGTTTTTT
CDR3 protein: CASSPPGSGSSGTGELFF

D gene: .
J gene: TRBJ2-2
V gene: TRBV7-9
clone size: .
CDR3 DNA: TGTGCCAGCGGGCCGGGTCCCCTACGGGGCACCGGGGAGCTGTTTTTT
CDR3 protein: CASGPGPLRGTGELFF

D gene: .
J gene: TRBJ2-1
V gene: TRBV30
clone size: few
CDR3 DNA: TGTGCCTGGAGCGTCGGCAATGAGCAGTTCTTC
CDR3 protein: CAWSVGNEQFF

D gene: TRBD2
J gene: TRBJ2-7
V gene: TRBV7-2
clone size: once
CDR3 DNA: TGTGCCAGCGGGCTTTCTAGCGGGGCCTACGAGCAGTACTTC
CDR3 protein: CASGLSSGAYEQYF

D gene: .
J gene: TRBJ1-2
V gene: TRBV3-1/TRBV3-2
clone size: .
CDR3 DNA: TGTGCCAGCAGCCGGACAAATAACTATGGCTACACCTTC
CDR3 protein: CASSRTNNYGYTF

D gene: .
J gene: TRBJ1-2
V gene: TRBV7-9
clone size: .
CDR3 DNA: TGTGCCAGCAGCTTAGAACTCGTCGGCTACACCTTC
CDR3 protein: CASSLELVGYTF

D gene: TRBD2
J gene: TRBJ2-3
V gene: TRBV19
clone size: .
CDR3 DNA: TGTGCCAGTAGTTTACTAGCGGGGGGCACAGATACGCAGTATTTT
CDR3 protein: CASSLLAGGTDTQYF

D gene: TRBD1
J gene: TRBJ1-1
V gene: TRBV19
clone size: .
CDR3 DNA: TGTGCCAGTAGTATAGTAGGACAGGCACTACGCGAAGCTTTCTTT
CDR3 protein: CASSIVGQALREAFF

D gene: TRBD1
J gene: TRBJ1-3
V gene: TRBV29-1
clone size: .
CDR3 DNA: TGCAGCGTTGAAGACAGGGGGTTAGCAAACACCATATATTTT
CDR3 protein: CSVEDRGLANTIYF

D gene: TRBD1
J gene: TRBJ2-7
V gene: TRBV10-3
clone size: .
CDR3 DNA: TGTGCCATCAACGCGGGACAGGGATCCTACGAGCAGTACTTC
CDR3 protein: CAINAGQGSYEQYF

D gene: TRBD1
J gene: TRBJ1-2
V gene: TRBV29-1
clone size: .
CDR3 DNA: TGCAGCGTTGAAGATCCTGGACAGGGGGGGCACTTTAACTATGGCTACACCTTC
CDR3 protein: CSVEDPGQGGHFNYGYTF

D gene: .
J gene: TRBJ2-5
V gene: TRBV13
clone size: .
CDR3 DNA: TGTGCCAGCAGCTCACCCGGACGGTCGTACCAAGAGACCCAGTACTTC
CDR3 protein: CASSSPGRSYQETQYF

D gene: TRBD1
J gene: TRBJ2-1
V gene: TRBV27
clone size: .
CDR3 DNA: TGTGCCAGCAGGGTACAACAGGGGTACAATGAGCAGTTCTTC
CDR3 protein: CASRVQQGYNEQFF

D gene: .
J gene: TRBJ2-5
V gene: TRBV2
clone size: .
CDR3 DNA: TGTGCCAGCACCCTGGACCGGAGGGAGACCCAGTACTTC
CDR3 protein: CASTLDRRETQYF

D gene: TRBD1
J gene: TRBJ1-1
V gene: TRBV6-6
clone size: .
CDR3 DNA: TGTGCCAGCAGAACAGGGGGCAGTGGGAACACTGAAGCTTTCTTT
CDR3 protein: CASRTGGSGNTEAFF

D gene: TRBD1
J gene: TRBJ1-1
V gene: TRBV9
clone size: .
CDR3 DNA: TGTGCCAGCAGCCCGACAGGGAGAGGGGAGACTGAAGCTTTCTTT
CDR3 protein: CASSPTGRGETEAFF

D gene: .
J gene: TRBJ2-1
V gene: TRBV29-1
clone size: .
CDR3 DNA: TGCAGCGTTTATGGGACTTACTACAATGAGCAGTTCTTC
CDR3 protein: CSVYGTYYNEQFF

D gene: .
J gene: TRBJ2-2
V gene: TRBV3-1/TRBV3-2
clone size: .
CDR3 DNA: TGTGCCAGCAGCCAGGTGGGCACCGGGGAGCTGTTTTTT
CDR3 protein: CASSQVGTGELFF

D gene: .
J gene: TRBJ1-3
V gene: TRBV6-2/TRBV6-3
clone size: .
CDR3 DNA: TGTGCCAGCAGTTACTCGACAGGTTTTGGAAACACCATATATTTT
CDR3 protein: CASSYSTGFGNTIYF

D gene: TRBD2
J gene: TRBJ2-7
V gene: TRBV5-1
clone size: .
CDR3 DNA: TGCGCCAGCAGCGACCCCAAGCGGGGGGGCTACGAGCAGTACTTC
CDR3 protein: CASSDPKRGGYEQYF

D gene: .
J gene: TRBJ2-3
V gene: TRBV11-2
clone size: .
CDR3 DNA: TGTGCCAGCAGCTTCCCGGCCACTAGTCTCCGCACAGATACGCAGTATTTT
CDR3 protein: CASSFPATSLRTDTQYF

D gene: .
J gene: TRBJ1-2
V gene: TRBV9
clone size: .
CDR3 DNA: TGTGCCAGCAGCACCATGACAGGATCAGTTGGCTACACCTTC
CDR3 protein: CASSTMTGSVGYTF

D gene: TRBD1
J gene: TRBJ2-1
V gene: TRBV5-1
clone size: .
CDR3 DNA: TGCGCCAGCAGCTTCCGGGACAGGGGATCTAGGTCCTACAATGAGCAGTTCTTC
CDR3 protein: CASSFRDRGSRSYNEQFF

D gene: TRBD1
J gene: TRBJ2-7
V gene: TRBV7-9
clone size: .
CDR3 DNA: TGTGCCAGCAGTTACCCCGGGACAGGGCAGTACGAGCAGTACTTC
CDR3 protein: CASSYPGTGQYEQYF

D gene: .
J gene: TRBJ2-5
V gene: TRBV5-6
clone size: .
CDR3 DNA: TGTGCCAGCGGGCCGACCCCTGAAGAGACCCAGTACTTC
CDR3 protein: CASGPTPEETQYF

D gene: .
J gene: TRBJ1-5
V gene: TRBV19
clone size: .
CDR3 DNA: TGTGCCAGTAGTATAGGTCAGGGTCGGGATCAGCCCCAGCATTTT
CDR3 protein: CASSIGQGRDQPQHF

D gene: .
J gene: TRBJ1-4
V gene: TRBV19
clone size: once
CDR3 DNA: TGTGCCAGTAGGCAAACAGCGGTACGGGAAAAACTGTTTTTT
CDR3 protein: CASRQTAVREKLFF

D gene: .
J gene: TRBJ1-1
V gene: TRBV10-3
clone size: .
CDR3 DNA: TGTGCCATCAGTGAGTCGCATCGGGTGGCCGCTTTCTTT
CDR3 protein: CAISESHRVAAFF

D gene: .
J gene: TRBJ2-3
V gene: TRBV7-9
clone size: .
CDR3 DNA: TGTGCCAGCAGCTTCGACAGTACTAGCACAGATACGCAGTATTTT
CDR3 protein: CASSFDSTSTDTQYF

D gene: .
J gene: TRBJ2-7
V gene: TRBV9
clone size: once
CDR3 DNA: TGTGCCAGCAGCCCTGACAGCCATGCCTACGAGCAGTACTTC
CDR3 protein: CASSPDSHAYEQYF

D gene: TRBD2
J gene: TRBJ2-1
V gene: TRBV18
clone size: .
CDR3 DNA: TGTGCCAGCTCACCACCTGGCGGGAGGGCGGGTGAGCAGTTCTTC
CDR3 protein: CASSPPGGRAGEQFF

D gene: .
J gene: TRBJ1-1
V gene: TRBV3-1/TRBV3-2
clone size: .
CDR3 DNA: TGTGCCAGCAGCCAAGCTACAGGTATTCGGGCTTTCTTT
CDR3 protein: CASSQATGIRAFF

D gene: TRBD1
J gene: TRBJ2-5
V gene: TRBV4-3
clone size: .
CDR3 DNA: TGCGCCAGCAGCCATTGGGACAGCCAAGAGACCCAGTACTTC
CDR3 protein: CASSHWDSQETQYF

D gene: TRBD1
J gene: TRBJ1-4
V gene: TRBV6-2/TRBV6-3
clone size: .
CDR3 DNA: TGTGCCAGCAGTCCCCGACAGGGGAGCTACGAAAAACTGTTTTTT
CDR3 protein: CASSPRQGSYEKLFF

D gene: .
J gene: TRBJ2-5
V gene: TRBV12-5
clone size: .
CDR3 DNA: TGTGCTAGTGGTTTGGTACTGGGGGGCCTTGAGACCCAGTACTTC
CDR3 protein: CASGLVLGGLETQYF

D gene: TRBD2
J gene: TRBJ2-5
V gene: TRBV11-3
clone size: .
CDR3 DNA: TGTGCCAGCGCCGTGGGCGGGGGGCAAGAGACCCAGTACTTC
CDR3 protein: CASAVGGGQETQYF

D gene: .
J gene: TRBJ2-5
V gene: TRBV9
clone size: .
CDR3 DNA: TGTGCCAGCAGCGTAGCGCAGGGCCGGGGGAGAGAGACCCAGTACTTC
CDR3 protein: CASSVAQGRGRETQYF

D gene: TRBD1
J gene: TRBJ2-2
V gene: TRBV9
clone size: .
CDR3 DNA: TGTGCCAGCAGCGAAACAGGGGGCGGTATAACCGGGGAGCTGTTTTTT
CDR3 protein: CASSETGGGITGELFF

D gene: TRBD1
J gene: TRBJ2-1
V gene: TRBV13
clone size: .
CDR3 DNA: TGTGCCAGCAGTCGCCCCCGGGACAGGGTGGGCAATGAGCAGTTCTTC
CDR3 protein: CASSRPRDRVGNEQFF

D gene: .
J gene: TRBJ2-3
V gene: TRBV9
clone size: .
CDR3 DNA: TGTGCCAGCAGCGGTAGGGTGACTCCACAACCCAAGCGGACAGATACGCAGTATTTT
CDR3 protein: CASSGRVTPQPKRTDTQYF

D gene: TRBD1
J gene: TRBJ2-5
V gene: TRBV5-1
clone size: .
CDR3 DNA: TGCGCCAGCAGCTTGACGACAGGGGTTAAGGAGACCCAGTACTTC
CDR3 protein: CASSLTTGVKETQYF

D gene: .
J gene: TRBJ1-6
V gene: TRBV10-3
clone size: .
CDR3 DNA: TGTGCCATCAGTGAGCGCGACCTATCCTATAATTCACCCCTCCACTTT
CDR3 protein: CAISERDLSYNSPLHF

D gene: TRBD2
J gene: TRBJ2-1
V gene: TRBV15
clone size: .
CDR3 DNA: TGTGCCACCAGCAGAGCCCCGGGGGGGCGCATCCATGAGCAGTTCTTC
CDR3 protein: CATSRAPGGRIHEQFF

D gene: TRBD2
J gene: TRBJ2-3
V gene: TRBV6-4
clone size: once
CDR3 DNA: TGTGCCAGCAGTGGTCAGGCTAGCGGGGGTGATACGCAGTATTTT
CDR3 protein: CASSGQASGGDTQYF

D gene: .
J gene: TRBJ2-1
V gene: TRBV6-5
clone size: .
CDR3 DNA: TGTGCCAGCACCGCCGGAGGGAGCTCCTACAATGAGCAGTTCTTC
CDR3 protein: CASTAGGSSYNEQFF

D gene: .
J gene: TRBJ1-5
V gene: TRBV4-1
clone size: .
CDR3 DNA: TGCGCCAGCAGCCAAGGCAATCAGCCCCAGCATTTT
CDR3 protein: CASSQGNQPQHF

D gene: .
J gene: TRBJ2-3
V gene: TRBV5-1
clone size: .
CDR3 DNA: TGCGCCAGCAGCTTGGAAGGGGTGCTTATCCTCACAGATACGCAGTATTTT
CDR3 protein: CASSLEGVLILTDTQYF

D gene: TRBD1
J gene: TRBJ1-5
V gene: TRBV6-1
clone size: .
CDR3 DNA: TGTGCCAGCAGTGAGGGACAGGGACCTAATCAGCCCCAGCATTTT
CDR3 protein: CASSEGQGPNQPQHF